This T cell receptor (beta chain) originates from a study of identical twins. Overall study findings and caveats: Abundant beta clonotypes from cord blood bore fewer insertions; memory repertoires lacked this pattern.

V was shortened by 0 bases and J by 7 bases, with 13 bases between the two germline ends. This CDR3 has 15 residues. From germline, CDR1 is LNHNV and CDR2 YYDKDF (reference sequence). TCRdb redid the calling of the 5' RACE reads with MiXCR, one entry per CDR3 protein. Of about 900,000 distinct CDR3 sequences listed, 9% to 15% were seen once; the top ten hold roughly 1.5%. As to this clonotype: Its matching antigen is unknown.

The sample also formed part of further work on yellow fever vaccine responses in identical twins. That source notes: On the reported evidence, twins' vaccine T cell responses seemed partly convergent and partly personalized.

Sequenced: PBMCs. This chain uses TRBV15 with TRBJ2-1; D not resolved. The sequence was collected from a woman in her late teens or twenties in good health. DNA of the CDR3: TGTGCCACCAGCAGAGATGAAATAAGCGAGAATGAGCAGTTCTTC. It specifies CATSRDEISENEQFF.